Shown below are 17 T cell receptor beta chains from a single sample sequenced in a study of T cell responses to AZD1222 COVID-19 vaccine. This table comes from immunoSEQ multiplex PCR, and its TCRdb copy is limited to in-frame clones, with some not included. The sample includes nearly 110,000 clones, about 92% seen only once; the top ten take 8% to 10%. Sequenced material: peripheral blood, taken 28 days after the second AZD1222 dose. These receptor sequences come from an adult who received the AZD1222 COVID-19 vaccine.

CDR3 nucleotides: TGCGCCAGCAGCTTGGCTCTAGCGGGGTCCATGAGTGCCAAAAACATTCAGTACTTC. Protein sequence: CASSLALAGSMSAKNIQYF. V is TRBV5-1 and J is TRBJ2-4; TRBD2 aligns across 9 bases. V lost 0 bases to trimming and J lost 1 base; unmatched junction nucleotides: 11. This CDR3 spans 19 amino acids. Germline CDR1 and CDR2: SGHRS and YFSETQ.

The chain combines TRBV28 with TRBJ1-2; 10 bases line up with TRBD1. V lost 4 bases to trimming and J lost 5 bases; unmatched junction nucleotides: 13. CDR3 length: 17 residues. Germline V gene lookup returns CDR1 MDHEN and CDR2 SYDVKM. CDR3 in DNA: TGTGCCAGCAGTTCTGCCGGGACAGGGGCGGGCTATTATGGCTACACCTTC. This sequence encodes CASSSAGTGAGYYGYTF.

Here the CDR3 reads CASSIAGTSYEQYF. In DNA form, the CDR3 reads TGTGCCAGTAGTATCGCGGGAACGTCCTACGAGCAGTACTTC. This sequence joins TRBV19 and TRBJ2-7; D might be TRBD2 (6 bases). This CDR3 is built from 14 residues. Germline CDR1 reads LNHDA; CDR2 reads SQIVND (reference sequence). V lost 3 bases and J 1 base, leaving 10 bases between the germline ends.

The chain uses TRBV9 and TRBJ2-3; TRBD2 aligns across 12 bases. Germline lookup yields CDR1 SGDLS and CDR2 YYNGEE. Germline trimming cut 7 bases from V and 2 bases from J; bases unmatched to any gene: 5. This CDR3 has 15 residues. This CDR3 is CASGRTSGTTDTQYF. For the CDR3, the DNA is TGTGCCAGCGGCAGGACTAGCGGGACCACAGATACGCAGTATTTT.

The chain joins TRBV19 to TRBJ2-3; tentatively, D is TRBD2 (7 bases). From germline, CDR1 is LNHDA and CDR2 SQIVND (reference sequence). CDR3 length: 12 amino acids. Trimming took 4 bases from V and 13 from J, leaving 15 bases between them. CDR3 sequence (DNA): TGTGCCAGTAGTAATCGGGGGGCTCTGGAGTATTTT. Translated: CASSNRGALEYF.

The chain joins TRBV28 to TRBJ1-1; maybe TRBD1 (6 bases). This CDR3 has 14 residues. V shed 5 bases and J shed 4 bases, with 14 bases lying between them. Germline values: CDR1 MDHEN, CDR2 SYDVKM. The DNA for the CDR3 is TGTGCCAGCAGTCCGTCACAGGGAGGCACTGAAGCTTTCTTT. It codes for CASSPSQGGTEAFF.

Only one count was recorded for this clone. The V and J genes are TRBV3-1 (or the pseudogene TRBV3-2) and TRBJ2-1; 11 nucleotides align to TRBD2. With 2 bases clipped from V and 8 bases from J, the junction kept 5 bases outside the gene matches. Germline V lookup: CDR1 LGHDT, CDR2 YNNKEL (reference sequence). CDR3 size: 15 residues. The CDR3, as DNA: TGTGCCAGCAGCCAAAGTAGCGGGGGGGCCTATGAGCAGTTCTTC. As protein: CASSQSSGGAYEQFF.

The chain couples TRBV28 to TRBJ1-2; D call uncertain. CDR1 and CDR2 from the germline V gene are MDHEN and SYDVKM. Between the trimmed V and J ends, which lost 8 bases and 2 bases, there was a span of 9 bases. CDR3 size: 12 residues. Written as DNA, the CDR3 is TGTGCCAGCGGTCCGGAGAACTATGGCTACACCTTC. This encodes CASGPENYGYTF.

The rearrangement joins TRBV11-3 to TRBJ2-2; 8 nucleotides align to TRBD2. The ends lost 1 base at V and 5 bases at J; junction bases unmatched: 0. Germline CDR1 and CDR2: SGHNT and YENEEA. This CDR3 is 14 amino acids long. CDR3 DNA sequence: TGTGCCAGCAGCTTAGCGGGAGGGACCGGGGAGCTGTTTTTT. It codes for CASSLAGGTGELFF.

J is TRBJ1-2 and V is TRBV21-1. TRBV21-1 is a recognized pseudogene. The CDR3 extends over 16 amino acids. The CDR3 region is CASSKVLPTGDYGYTF. The CDR3 nucleotides are TGTGCCAGCAGCAAAGTTTTACCAACGGGGGACTATGGCTACACCTTC.

The chain combines TRBV5-8 with TRBJ2-3; TRBD2 agrees at 8 bases. Germline loops: CDR1 SGHTS, CDR2 YDEGEE. After removal of 0 bases from V and 4 bases from J, the junction contained 7 bases not matched to a gene. This CDR3 has 16 amino acids. The CDR3 loop is CASSLAAGGFADTQYF. DNA of the CDR3: TGTGCCAGCAGCTTGGCTGCGGGAGGATTTGCAGATACGCAGTATTTT.

The J gene is TRBJ2-1, the V gene TRBV7-2, with a weak D call TRBD1 (6 bases). The CDR3 extends over 16 amino acids. With 5 bases removed from V and 10 bases from J, the gap between germline ends came to 24 bases. The germline CDR1 and CDR2 sequences are SGHTA and FQGNSA. The CDR3 DNA follows: TGTGCCAGCAGCCTGGTCGGGCAGGGGATGTGGCCCGAGCAGTTCTTC. This sequence encodes CASSLVGQGMWPEQFF.

The gene calls are TRBV28 and TRBJ2-3; 10 bases are a match to TRBD2. The CDR3 spans 16 residues. The ends lost 5 bases at V and 1 base at J; junction bases unmatched: 6. CDR1 and CDR2 (germline): MDHEN, SYDVKM. The CDR3: CASSKRTSGRTDTQYF. The CDR3, as DNA: TGTGCCAGCAGTAAACGGACTAGCGGTCGCACAGATACGCAGTATTTT.

The chain has TRBV7-2 and TRBJ2-3, with 8 bases matching TRBD1. The germline gives CDR1 SGHTA, CDR2 FQGNSA. V was clipped by 5 bases and J by 1 base; unmatched bases: 5. CDR3 length: 15 amino acids. For the CDR3, the DNA is TGTGCCAGCAGCCGGGGACAGGTGGGCACAGATACGCAGTATTTT. Translation gives CASSRGQVGTDTQYF.

This clone was seen just once. The J gene is TRBJ2-2, the V gene TRBV2; 8 positions agree with TRBD1. Germline trimming cut 2 bases from V and 5 bases from J; bases unmatched to any gene: 4. CDR1 is SNHLY, CDR2 FYNNEI, per germline. The CDR3 runs to 15 residues. CDR3 amino acids: CASSERTGKTGELFF. As DNA, the CDR3 is TGTGCCAGCAGTGAAAGGACAGGGAAAACCGGGGAGCTGTTTTTT.

This chain uses TRBV19 with TRBJ2-1; 7 bases map to TRBD1. V trimming: 3 bases; J trimming: 2 bases; junction bases outside the gene matches: 4. Germline V lookup: CDR1 LNHDA, CDR2 SQIVND (reference sequence). The CDR3 is 15 amino acids. CDR3 amino acids: CASSITGTAYNEQFF. The CDR3 nucleotides are TGTGCCAGTAGTATTACCGGGACAGCCTACAATGAGCAGTTCTTC.

The V and J genes are TRBV18 and TRBJ2-7; the D is unclear. V was shortened by 6 bases and J by 1 base, with 10 bases between the two germline ends. Germline V CDR1 and CDR2: KGHSH, LQKENI. The CDR3 runs to 13 residues. The CDR3 nucleotides read TGTGCCAGCTCTCAAAGGGATTCCTACGAGCAGTACTTC. This encodes CASSQRDSYEQYF. Combining the CDR3 with reference TRBV18 and TRBJ2-7 gives the whole variable domain NAGVMQNPRHLVRRRGQEARLRCSPMKGHSHVYWYRQLPEEGLKFMVYLQKENIIDESGMPKERFSAEFPKEGPSILRIQQVVRGDSAAYFCASSQRDSYEQYFGPGTRLTVT.